This entry is about one T cell receptor beta chain. Germline-derived CDR1 and CDR2 are MDHEN and SYDVKM. V gave up 6 bases and J gave up 5 bases; unmatched junction bases: 12. This CDR3 spans 16 amino acids. This specimen comes from a study of CDR3 diversity in severe acne. One entry per CDR3 protein results from TCRdb running MiXCR on the PCR reads. The sample carries about 100,000 distinct CDR3 sequences, around 56% recorded once. The receptor comes from a male donor with acne. What was sequenced was blood. The gene calls are TRBV28 and TRBJ1-4, with 7 bases identical to TRBD1. CDR3 loop: CASSLRPGQPNEKLFF. The CDR3 nucleotides are TGTGCCAGCAGCCTAAGACCGGGACAGCCGAATGAAAAACTGTTTTTT. The full variable domain, rest sourced from reference TRBV28 and TRBJ1-4, is DVKVTQSSRYLVKRTGEKVFLECVQDMDHENMFWYRQDPGLGLRLIYFSYDVKMKEKGDIPEGYSVSREKKERFSLILESASTNQTSMYLCASSLRPGQPNEKLFFGSGTQLSVL.